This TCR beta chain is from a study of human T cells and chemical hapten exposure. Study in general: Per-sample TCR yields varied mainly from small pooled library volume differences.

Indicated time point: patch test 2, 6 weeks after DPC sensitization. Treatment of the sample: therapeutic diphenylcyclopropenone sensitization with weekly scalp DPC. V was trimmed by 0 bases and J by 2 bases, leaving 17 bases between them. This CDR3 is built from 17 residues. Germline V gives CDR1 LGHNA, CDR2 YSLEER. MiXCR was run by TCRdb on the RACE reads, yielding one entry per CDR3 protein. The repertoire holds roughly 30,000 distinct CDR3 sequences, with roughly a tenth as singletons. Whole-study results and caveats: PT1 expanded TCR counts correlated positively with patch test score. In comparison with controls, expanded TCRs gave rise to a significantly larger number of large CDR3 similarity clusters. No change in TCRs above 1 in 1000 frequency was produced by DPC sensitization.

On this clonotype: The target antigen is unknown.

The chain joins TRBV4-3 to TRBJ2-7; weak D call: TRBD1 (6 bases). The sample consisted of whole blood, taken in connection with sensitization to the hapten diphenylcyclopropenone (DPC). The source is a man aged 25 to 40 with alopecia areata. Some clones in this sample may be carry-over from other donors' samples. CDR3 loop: CASSQDWGGEGAYEQYF. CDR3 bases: TGCGCCAGCAGCCAAGATTGGGGTGGAGAGGGGGCCTACGAGCAGTACTTC.